Listed here are 2 T cell receptor beta chains from one sample, sequenced in a study of response to subunit inactivated influenza vaccine. TCRdb re-called the RT-PCR reads through MiXCR, storing one row per CDR3 protein. The profile shows 600,000 to 850,000 distinct CDR3 sequences, 12% to 15% of them singletons. The sequences come from PBMCs from blood, collected 14 days before vaccination. The receptors were gathered from a man aged 50 or older who received an inactivated influenza vaccine.

This clonotype has just a few counts. V usage is TRBV5-1 and J usage is TRBJ2-7, with 15 bases lining up with TRBD2. The trim removed 2 bases at V and 5 bases at J, leaving 14 bases unmatched. Germline assignment: CDR1 SGHRS and CDR2 YFSETQ. The CDR3 length is 19 residues. This chain's CDR3 is CASSFTTYPGLAGGNEQYF. CDR3 sequence (DNA): TGCGCCAGCAGCTTTACCACCTATCCAGGACTAGCGGGAGGGAACGAGCAGTACTTC.

This clonotype turned up a few times. V gene TRBV12-3 or TRBV12-4 combines with J gene TRBJ1-5; 8 bases agree with TRBD1. CDR3 length: 13 amino acids. Germline trimming cut 6 bases from V and 6 bases from J; bases unmatched to any gene: 4. Here the CDR3 DNA reads TGTGCCAGCAGAAAAGGACAGGGTCAGCCCCAGCATTTT. Its translation: CASRKGQGQPQHF.